Given below is one T cell receptor (beta chain) in context. Per the germline V gene, CDR1 is SGDLS and CDR2 is YYNGEE. CDR3 size: 16 residues. V lost 3 bases, J lost 1 base, and 14 bases lay in between. TCRdb re-analysed the 5' RACE reads in MiXCR, keeping a single row per CDR3 protein. This table holds about 560,000 distinct CDR3 sequences, about 22% found once. This record belongs to a study of T-cell memory formation after mild COVID-19. Study in general: There were largely donor-specific TCR clusters.

The source of this sequence is an adult woman who had mild COVID-19 (a few samples of this study predate the infection). Cell type and time point are not known. The chain recombines TRBV9 with TRBJ2-1; tentative D call: TRBD1 (6 bases). Sequenced input: PBMCs or a T cell subset sorted from them (not recorded which). CDR3: CASSADSSRSYNEQFF. DNA for the CDR3: TGTGCCAGCAGCGCGGACAGCTCTCGGTCCTACAATGAGCAGTTCTTC.